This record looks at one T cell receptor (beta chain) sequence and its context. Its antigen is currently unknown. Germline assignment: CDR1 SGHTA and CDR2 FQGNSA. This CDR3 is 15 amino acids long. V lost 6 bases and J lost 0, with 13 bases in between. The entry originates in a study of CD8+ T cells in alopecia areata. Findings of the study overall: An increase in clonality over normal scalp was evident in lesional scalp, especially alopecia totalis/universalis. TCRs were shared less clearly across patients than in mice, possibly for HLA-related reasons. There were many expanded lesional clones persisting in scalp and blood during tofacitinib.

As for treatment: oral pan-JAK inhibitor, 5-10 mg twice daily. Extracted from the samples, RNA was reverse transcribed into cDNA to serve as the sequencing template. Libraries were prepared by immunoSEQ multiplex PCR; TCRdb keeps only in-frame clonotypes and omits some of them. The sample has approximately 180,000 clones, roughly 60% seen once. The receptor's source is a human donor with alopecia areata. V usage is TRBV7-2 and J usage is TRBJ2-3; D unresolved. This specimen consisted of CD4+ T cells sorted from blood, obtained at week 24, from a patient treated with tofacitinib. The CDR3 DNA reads TGTGCCAGCAGTTCCCGGTCAGGCAGCACAGATACGCAGTATTTT. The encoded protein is CASSSRSGSTDTQYF.